This entry features one T cell receptor beta chain sequence. This clone was counted only a few times. What this receptor recognizes is not known. Base qualities are not recorded, but no much larger clone differs from it by a single base. The library came from the immunoSEQ multiplex PCR assay. For the multiplex PCR, a mixture combining 60 forward primers for TCR Vbeta segments and 13 reverse primers for TCR Jbeta segments was used. The CDR3 region of rearranged TCR beta genes was amplified from genomic DNA with a multiplex PCR assay. On the Illumina HiSeq System, the amplified TCR beta libraries were sequenced as 87-base-pair reads. The study's own analysis went as follows. Across the 700 or so repertoires, a later analysis counted around 80 million unique TCR beta chains, around 10 million of which were shared by at least two donors. Raw reads were error-corrected and collapsed into unique sequences by a nearest-neighbor algorithm in which closely related sequences were merged to remove PCR and sequencing errors. CDR3 sequences were aligned to IMGT reference sequences to assign V, D and J gene segments. For a sequence to be retained, a match of at least six nucleotides was required to both a V gene segment and a J gene segment. A rearrangement was called productive if the CDR3 had no stop codons and remained in frame with V and J, and every other rearrangement was called non-productive. Following IMGT convention, CDR3 was defined as the stretch from the second conserved V-encoded cysteine to the conserved J-encoded phenylalanine. In an earlier analysis of just under 600 of the donors, sequences lacking an unambiguous match to a single V gene segment were excluded. An earlier analysis of 550 to 650 of the donors classified V segments as functional when productive rearrangements were above 56.7% and as segregating when the standard deviation between donors was above 5%. A statistical classification framework was built to diagnose cytomegalovirus status from the catalog of TCR beta chain sequences. In a later analysis, TCR nucleotide sequences were compared against IMGT/GENE-DB human TR gene sequences so that V and J genes could be assigned. In a later analysis, CDR3 sequences and most-parsimonious VDJ recombination scenarios were assigned using the TCRdist pipeline. In a later analysis, each TCR beta chain was defined by its CDR3 amino acid sequence together with its V-gene family, and reads lacking a unique V-gene family were excluded. To address suspected cross-contamination and a sequencing artifact, a later analysis removed 550 to 750 highly shared, low-generation-probability nucleotide sequences. A later analysis calculated a clonal expansion index for each public chain from normalized within-repertoire ranks of inferred template counts. A later analysis computed generation probabilities with a VDJ recombination model fitted to out-of-frame rearrangements, and checked the results against IGoR. A later analysis scored TCR-TCR, TCR-HLA and TCR-CMV co-occurrence with hypergeometric tests, applying a repertoire-size bias correction to TCR pairs. In a later analysis, false discovery rates were estimated by permuting HLA or CMV assignments 20 times. In a later analysis, co-occurring TCRs were grouped using DBSCAN, and TCRdist sequence similarity was added for clustering within HLA-allele-positive subsets. Co-occurrence clustering excluded repertoires with fewer than 30,000 or more than 120,000 public chains, plus five with anomalous nucleotide sharing. TCRdb obtained this table from immuneACCESS and retained in-frame rearrangements with V and J assigned. These tables miss some clones; where compared with another copy, unresolved V genes account for less than half of the shortfall, and the remainder is unexplained. V, J and clone size reflect that table, while D and trimming were determined from the DNA. This sample is represented by around 180,000 clones; about 78% of them were singletons. The top ten constitute roughly 2.3% of the sample.

From the cysteine through the phenylalanine, the CDR3 covers 16 amino acids. Only the CDR3 DNA is retained, 48 bases long and in frame from the first base. Trimming at the junction amounts to 4 bases on V and 2 bases on J, and the germline ends lie 18 bases apart. Based on the germline V gene, the CDR1 and CDR2 sequences are MNHNS and SASEGT. The cohort comprised some 680 healthy bone marrow donors. At the time of sampling, every cohort member was nominally healthy, though immune exposures that went unrecorded were likely present. The donor tested CMV seronegative, placing the donor among the 350 to 400 seronegative members of the cohort. Each donor provided a peripheral blood sample, and peripheral blood mononuclear cells were used for TCR beta sequencing. Genomic DNA extraction from the blood cell samples was performed with the Qiagen DNeasy Blood Extraction Kit. The sample comes from a study of cytomegalovirus exposure and HLA in healthy donors (dated by TCRdb to between 2016 and 2019). In the study overall: An earlier analysis of some 550 of the donors reported roughly 270 Gb of sequence data and some 120 million unique TCR beta sequences from some 180 million T cells. HLA typing covered class I and class II loci at four-digit resolution. Of the roughly 400 genotyped donors, approximately 80% were placed in the genetic ancestry cluster associated with self-reported Caucasian donors. To study patterns of TCR occurrence, a later analysis re-analyzed previously published TCR beta repertoires from around 700 donors and added high-resolution HLA genotyping. The number of donors typed differed by locus, with roughly 629-640 for A, B, C, DRB1 and DQB1, around 560 for DQA1, approximately 580 for DPA1, and some 440 for DPB1. The later analysis used no new phenotypic data to find candidate immune exposures, relying instead on TCR beta sequences and their occurrence across donors. In addition to the first cohort of 650 to 800 subjects, a separate validation cohort of approximately 110 different subjects was used. On average, approximately 250,000 unique TCR beta nucleotide sequences were sequenced per donor among 350 to 400 genotyped donors of the cohort, with about 19% of those sequences being non-productive. The study was designed to test whether signatures of past pathogen exposure could be identified by cataloging public T cell receptors. In a later genetic analysis, genome-wide SNP genotypes for about three fifths of the roughly 670 donors were used, and that subset was treated as a discovery cohort. Every repertoire in the discovery cohort had been generated on one and the same sequencing platform. Roughly five DR-DQ haplotypes were treated as single units for association and clustering because of strong linkage in the cohort. The study combined high-throughput TCR immunosequencing, statistical association of individual TCRs with disease status, and machine learning to predict cytomegalovirus infection status. Alongside the repertoire data, information on donor age, sex, ethnicity and CMV serostatus was compiled. The study profiled the T cell repertoires of around 700 subjects by immunosequencing and related them to cytomegalovirus serostatus. An early release covering roughly 600 HLA-typed donors comprised about 290 gigabases of sequencing data and roughly 86 million unique TCR sequences. To decide whether each TCR beta V gene segment behaved as functional or pseudogenic, an earlier analysis of 587 of the donors relied on high-throughput TCR beta sequencing. The research as a whole found: Most CMV-associated TCR beta chains appeared to be HLA-restricted in a later analysis, and the HLA associations seemed to be driven largely by CMV exposure. A later analysis reported that several top co-occurrence clusters appeared linked to parvovirus B19, influenza, CMV and Epstein-Barr virus. Specific HLA alleles were associated with more than 15,000 TCR beta sequences at a false discovery rate of 0.05 in a later analysis. Linkage disequilibrium might explain the correlated functional status among segregating V segments, but an unknown experimental factor could not be ruled out. Most TCR sequences were observed very rarely across donors, whereas some public TCRs were present in many individuals. The sequencing pipeline was judged likely to have produced a cluster of highly shared sequence variants as a technical artifact. In vitro tests confirmed that a few of the cytomegalovirus-associated TCR beta chains recognize cytomegalovirus antigens. Broadly in line with IMGT annotations, most TCR beta V segments showed up in productive rearrangements about 87% or about 30% of the time in an earlier analysis of some 590 of the donors. In a later analysis, the rate of TCR association differed among HLA loci, with DRB1 alleles having the most associated TCRs and HLA-C alleles having the fewest. The earlier analysis of 450 to 700 of the donors excluded 15 to 20 rarely observed V segments, including chromosome 9 orphons, because counts were too low. Roughly uniform sequencing depth across donors was assumed in presence/absence analyses, although this assumption may not hold. In the study, around 150 TCR beta chains were listed as associated with cytomegalovirus. According to a later genetic analysis, donors in an Asian-associated ancestry cluster had fewer N-insertions in productive TCRs than the approximately 670-donor mean. Because some donors lacked HLA typing at each locus, the association tests relied only on the typed subset. When HLA alleles, especially DR and DQ, strongly co-occurred, attributing TCR associations to individual alleles was difficult. According to the authors, the approach could potentially be generalized to other disease states and immunological phenotypes. The classifier was reported to diagnose cytomegalovirus status with high specificity and sensitivity in both the original cohort and the validation cohort. CMV serostatus was the only immune exposure information available for the cohort. The 87-base-pair reads could not distinguish some IMGT-functional V segments, including TRBV6-2 and TRBV6-3, so those segments were excluded. In this cohort, only TCR beta chains were sequenced, and detectable features were limited by the absence of alpha or paired-chain data. A later analysis found that HLA-associated TCR beta chains were more clonally expanded and had lower generation probabilities than equally common non-associated chains. A later genetic analysis associated a missense DCLRE1C variant with V-gene and J-gene trimming of TCR beta chains, and an independent cohort replicated the association. A further reported finding was that TCR beta sequences accurately predicted the HLA-A and HLA-B alleles for most subjects in the first cohort.

The chain employs TRBV6-1 and TRBJ2-7; the D gene lacks a confident call. The specimen sequenced was PBMCs. This clonotype originated in a man in his sixties in good health and CMV-seronegative. The encoded CDR3 is CASSALAPVRAYEQYF. The nucleotide sequence reads TGTGCCAGCAGTGCCCTTGCCCCTGTCCGGGCCTACGAGCAGTACTTC.